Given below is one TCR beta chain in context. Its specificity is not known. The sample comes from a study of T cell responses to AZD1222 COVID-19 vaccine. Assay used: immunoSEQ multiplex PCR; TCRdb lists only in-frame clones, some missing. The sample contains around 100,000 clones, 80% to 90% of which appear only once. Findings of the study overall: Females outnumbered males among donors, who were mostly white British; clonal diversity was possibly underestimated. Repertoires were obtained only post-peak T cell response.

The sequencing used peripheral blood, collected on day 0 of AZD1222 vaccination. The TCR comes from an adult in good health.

The CDR3: CASTQGNGVYYGYTF. CDR3 nucleotides: TGTGCCAGCACCCAGGGGAATGGAGTCTACTATGGCTACACCTTC. The rearrangement uses TRBV6-5 and TRBJ1-2, with D maybe TRBD1 (6 bases). This CDR3 is built from 15 residues. Trimming took 7 bases from V and 3 from J, leaving 18 bases between them. Looked up from germline, CDR1 is MNHEY and CDR2 is SVGAGI.